This T cell receptor beta chain was retrieved from a study of molecular identifiers for immune sequencing clone quantification. The CDR3 runs to 19 residues. The J segment lost 2 bases and the V segment lost 1 base, leaving 14 bases of the junction unmatched. The V gene's germline CDR1 is LGHNA and CDR2 YSLEER. This clonotype came up a few times. Its antigen is as yet unknown. One entry per CDR3 protein results from TCRdb running MiXCR on the PCR reads. The table has around 470,000 distinct CDR3 sequences, about 21% seen once. Study-wide results and caveats: A shared barcode on identical TCR molecules could lead to underestimated sizes for highly expanded clones.

Sequencing was performed on naive CD8+ T cells from blood, with Jurkat cell RNA spiked in. Specified subset: FACS-sorted CD8+CD4-CCR7+CD45RA+ naive T cells. This TCR came from a human donor in good health. Some libraries in this study had Jurkat cell RNA spiked in. J is TRBJ2-1 and V is TRBV4-3; 7 bases match TRBD2. CDR3 loop: CASSQVGSTGTTAYNEQFF. The CDR3, as DNA: TGCGCCAGCAGCCAAGTGGGGTCTACCGGGACTACCGCCTACAATGAGCAGTTCTTC.